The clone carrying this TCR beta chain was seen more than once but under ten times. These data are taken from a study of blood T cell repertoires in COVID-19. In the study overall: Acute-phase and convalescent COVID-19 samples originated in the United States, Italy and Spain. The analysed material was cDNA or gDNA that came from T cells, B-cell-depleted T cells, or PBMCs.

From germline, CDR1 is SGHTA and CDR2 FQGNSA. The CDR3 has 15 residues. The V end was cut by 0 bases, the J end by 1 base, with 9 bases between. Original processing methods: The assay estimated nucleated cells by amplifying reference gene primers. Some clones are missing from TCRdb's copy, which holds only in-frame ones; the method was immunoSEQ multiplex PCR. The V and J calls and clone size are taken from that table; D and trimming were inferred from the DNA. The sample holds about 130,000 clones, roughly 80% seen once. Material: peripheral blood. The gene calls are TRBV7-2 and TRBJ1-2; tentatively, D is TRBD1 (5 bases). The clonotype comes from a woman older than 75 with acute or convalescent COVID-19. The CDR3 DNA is TGTGCCAGCAGCTTAGCGCCAGGGCATAACTATGGCTACACCTTC. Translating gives CASSLAPGHNYGYTF.